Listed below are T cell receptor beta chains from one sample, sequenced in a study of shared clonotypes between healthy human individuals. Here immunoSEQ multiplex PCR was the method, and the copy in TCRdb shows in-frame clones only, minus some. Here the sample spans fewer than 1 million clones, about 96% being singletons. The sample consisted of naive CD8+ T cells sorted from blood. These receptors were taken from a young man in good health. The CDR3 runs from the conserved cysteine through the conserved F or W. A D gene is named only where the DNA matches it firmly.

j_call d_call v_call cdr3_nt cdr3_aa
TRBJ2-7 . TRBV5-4 TGTGCCAGCAGCTTGGGACGGAATCCCTACGAGCAGTACTTC CASSLGRNPYEQYF
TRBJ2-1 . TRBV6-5 TGTGCCAGCAGCCTACGGGCGATAGCAGGCTATGAGCAGTTCTTC CASSLRAIAGYEQFF
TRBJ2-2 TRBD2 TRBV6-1 TGTGCCATACTGGGACTAGCGGGAGTCGGGGAGCTGTTTTTT CAILGLAGVGELFF
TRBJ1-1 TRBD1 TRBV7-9 TGTGCCAGCAGCCCCCCGACAGGGCTTAATCTGAACACTGAAGCTTTCTTT CASSPPTGLNLNTEAFF
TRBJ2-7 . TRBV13 TGTGCCAGCAGCCTTGGACAGTCCTACGAGCAGTACTTC CASSLGQSYEQYF
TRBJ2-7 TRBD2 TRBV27 TGTGCCAGCAGTATGTGGGGACTAGGGGCAAACGAGCAGTACTTC CASSMWGLGANEQYF
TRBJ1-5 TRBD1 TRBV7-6 TGTGCCAGCAGCAAAGGGGGCTATGGGGATCAGCCCCAGCATTTT CASSKGGYGDQPQHF
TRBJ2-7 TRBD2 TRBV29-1 TGCAGCGTTGAAGTTCCTGGACTAGCGGGTCCCTACGAGCAGTACTTC CSVEVPGLAGPYEQYF
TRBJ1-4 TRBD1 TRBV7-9 TGTGCCAGCAGCCCCTGGGACAGGGGTGAAAAACTGTTTTTT CASSPWDRGEKLFF
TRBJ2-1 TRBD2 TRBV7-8 TGTGCCAGCAGCTCGACGGCGGGAGTATGGGACAATGAGCAGTTCTTC CASSSTAGVWDNEQFF
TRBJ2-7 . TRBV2 TGTGCCAGCAAATCATTAATCGGCTTACGCTACGAGCAGTACTTC CASKSLIGLRYEQYF
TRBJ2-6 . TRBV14 TGTGCCAGCAGCCAATTTAAGGGAACCTCTGGGGCCAACGTCCTGACTTTC CASSQFKGTSGANVLTF
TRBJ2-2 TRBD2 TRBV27 TGTGCCAGCAGTCCGTTCGCGGGAGCGAACACCGGGGAGCTGTTTTTT CASSPFAGANTGELFF
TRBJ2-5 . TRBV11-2 TGTGCCAGCACCGGCTCGGGCACAGAGACCCAGTACTTC CASTGSGTETQYF
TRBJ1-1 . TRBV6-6 TGTGCCAGCAGTTACTCTTCTAGTATAAGGGCTGAAGCTTTCTTT CASSYSSSIRAEAFF